This T cell receptor beta chain was identified in a study of chemoradiotherapy in HPV16-positive cancers. Repeated repertoire sampling spanned the course of chemoradiotherapy. Worth noting for this clone: The antigen remains unidentified.

Study findings and constraints: The functional HPV-specific definition rests on just a couple of HPV16-positive patients. Candidate HPV-specific clones and E7-related TCR motifs grew in tumor during treatment.

Germline-derived CDR1 and CDR2 are SGHNT and YENEEA. This CDR3 has 16 residues. J gave up 7 bases and V 1 base, and 8 bases lay outside the gene matches. The table came from immunoSEQ multiplex PCR; TCRdb's copy has only in-frame clones and leaves some out. The profile shows about 30,000 clones, around 90% of them singletons. The sequenced sample was blood, obtained from a patient who underwent chemoradiotherapy. The chain couples TRBV11-3 to TRBJ2-2; 8 bases map to TRBD1. The origin of this receptor is a human donor with HPV-associated anogenital cancer. This chain's CDR3 is CASSLVSRTGIGELFF. CDR3 nucleotides: TGTGCCAGCAGCTTAGTATCCAGGACAGGGATCGGGGAGCTGTTTTTT.